Listed here is a single TCR beta chain. The antigen is unknown. The authors extracted at least 5 micrograms of total RNA per sample. This entry is derived from a study of blood T cells in healthy people across ages. Study context: The capture of about one barcoded beta molecule per two T cells was achieved by template switching.

General study results and limits: Getting older went along with TCR beta diversity per million T cells dropping roughly linearly.

Combining a sample-barcoded 5' primer with a J-beta primer mix, a second PCR ran for 7 to 11 cycles. TCRdb re-analysed the 5' RACE reads in MiXCR, keeping a single row per CDR3 protein. The sample records roughly 1,100,000 distinct CDR3 sequences, approximately 25% being singletons. Germline CDR1 reads DFQATT; CDR2 reads SNEGSKA (reference sequence). V lost 0 bases to trimming and J lost 8 bases, with 13 bases between them. The CDR3 totals 14 residues. This same sample was also taken into another study, of T cells of mothers and their children. According to that study: Nobody spotted any persistent microchimeric T cell clones.

Sequenced input: blood. This receptor was taken from a girl between 2 and 10 years old in good health. The gene calls are TRBV20-1 and TRBJ1-4, with a weak D call TRBD1 (5 bases). Here the CDR3 reads CSARDEGQPEKLFF. The CDR3 DNA reads TGCAGTGCTAGAGATGAGGGGCAGCCCGAAAAACTGTTTTTT.